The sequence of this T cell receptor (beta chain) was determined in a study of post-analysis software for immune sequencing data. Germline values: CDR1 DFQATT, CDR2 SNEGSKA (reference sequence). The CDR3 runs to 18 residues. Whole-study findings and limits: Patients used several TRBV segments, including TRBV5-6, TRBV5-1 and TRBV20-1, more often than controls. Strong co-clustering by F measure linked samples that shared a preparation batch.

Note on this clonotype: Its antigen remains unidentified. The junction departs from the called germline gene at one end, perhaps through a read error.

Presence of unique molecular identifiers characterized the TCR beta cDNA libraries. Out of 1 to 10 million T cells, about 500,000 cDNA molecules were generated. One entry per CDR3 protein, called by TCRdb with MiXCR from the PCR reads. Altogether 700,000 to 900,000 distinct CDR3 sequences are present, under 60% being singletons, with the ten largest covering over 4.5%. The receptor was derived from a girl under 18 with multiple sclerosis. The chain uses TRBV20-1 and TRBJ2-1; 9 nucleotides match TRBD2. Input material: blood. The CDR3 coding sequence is TGCAGTGCCAGAGGGGCTAGCGGGAAGCCTATGACCTACAATGAGCAGTTCTTC. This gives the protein CSARGASGKPMTYNEQFF.